The T cell receptor (beta chain) described here comes from a study of blood T cell repertoires in COVID-19. Across the study: There were acute and convalescent COVID-19 samples, and they came from the United States, Italy and Spain. T cells, B-cell-depleted T cells, or PBMCs supplied cDNA or gDNA.

Germline-derived CDR1 and CDR2 are KGHDR and SFDVKD. The CDR3 runs to 15 residues. V shed 2 bases and J 9 bases; nucleotides not matched to a gene: 4. Authors' methods: By means of reference gene primer amplification, nucleated cell counts were estimated. The method was immunoSEQ multiplex PCR; TCRdb's version includes in-frame clones alone and lacks a portion of them. V, J and clone size derive from that table, while D and trimming were established from the DNA sequence. Among about 220,000 clones listed, roughly 87% were seen once. The sequencing sample was made of peripheral blood. The V and J genes are TRBV24-1 and TRBJ2-1; 12 bases match TRBD2. The receptor was isolated from a man aged 35 to 55 with active or convalescent COVID-19. The CDR3 DNA reads as TGTGCCACCAGTGATTCTCTAGCGGGGGGGAGTGAGCAGTTCTTC. Translating gives CATSDSLAGGSEQFF.